One TCR beta chain is described in this entry. As yet, its antigen is unknown. Germline V CDR1 and CDR2: MGHRA, YSYEKL. CDR3 size: 15 residues. Trimming took off 0 bases at V and 0 bases at J, with 8 bases between the two ends. These data come from a study of T-cell memory formation after mild COVID-19. Study-level results: Shrinking CD4+ clones resided mostly in CM and EM, and CD8+ ones in EMRA.

MiXCR, applied by TCRdb to the 5' RACE reads, yields one record per CDR3 protein. The sample contains 250,000 to 350,000 distinct CDR3 sequences, approximately 15% of which appear only once. This receptor was identified in a man aged 18 to 29 who had mild COVID-19 (a few samples of this study predate the infection). Cell type and time point are not known. The rearrangement joins TRBV4-1 to TRBJ1-1; no definite D call. Material for sequencing was PBMCs or a T cell subset sorted from them (not recorded which). The CDR3 reads CASSQESGLNTEAFF. The CDR3 DNA follows: TGCGCCAGCAGCCAAGAATCAGGATTGAACACTGAAGCTTTCTTT.